Reported below is one T cell receptor (beta chain). This record belongs to a study of blood T cell repertoires in COVID-19. Looking at the study overall: Acute and convalescent COVID-19 samples came from the United States, Italy and Spain. The cDNA or gDNA used as material had been derived from T cells, B-cell-depleted T cells, or PBMCs.

Assay: immunoSEQ multiplex PCR; the TCRdb copy retains only in-frame clones and omits some. The sample shows fewer than 250,000 clones, over 80% of them seen only once. The material sequenced was peripheral blood. This TCR derives from a woman in her sixties with active or convalescent COVID-19.

DNA for the CDR3: TGTGCCAGCAGCCCTGGGGGCCCTGAGCAGTTCTTC. Its translation: CASSPGGPEQFF. The V and J genes are TRBV5-4 and TRBJ2-1, with D possibly being TRBD1 (6 bases). V was shortened by 4 bases and J by 9 bases, with 11 bases between the two germline ends. Germline values: CDR1 SGHNT, CDR2 YYREEE (reference sequence). This CDR3 spans 12 amino acids.